This is a list of T cell receptor beta chains from one sample in a study of beta chain features in type 1 diabetes. Profiling relied on immunoSEQ multiplex PCR, and the TCRdb table lists in-frame clones only, not all of them. The sample carries 680,000 or so clones, around 15% recorded once. Material: naive CD4+ T cells from blood. The receptor set was obtained from a man in his late teens or twenties in good health. Both conserved end residues are part of each CDR3. The order of the fields is J gene, V gene, D gene, clone size, CDR3 protein, CDR3 DNA. A D gene is named only where the DNA matches it firmly. Clone sizes are given selectively: once, few, many, or a class where the clone is expanded.

TRBJ1-2,TRBV9,TRBD1,few,CASSLDRVSWNGYTF,TGTGCCAGCAGCCTGGACAGGGTTTCATGGAATGGCTACACCTTC
TRBJ2-7,TRBV18,TRBD1,NA,CASSQTGDYEQYF,TGTGCCAGCTCACAGACAGGGGACTACGAGCAGTACTTC
TRBJ1-2,TRBV6-5,NA,NA,CASSYSNRGLGGYTF,TGTGCCAGCAGTTACTCGAATCGGGGTCTGGGTGGCTACACCTTC
TRBJ1-2,TRBV6-5,NA,few,CASSFGQTYGYTF,TGTGCCAGCAGTTTTGGACAGACTTATGGCTACACCTTC
TRBJ1-2,TRBV5-4,NA,NA,CASSLKGGYGYTF,TGTGCCAGCAGCTTGAAAGGGGGTTATGGCTACACCTTC
TRBJ1-1,TRBV28,NA,few,CASRLNTEAFF,TGTGCCAGCAGATTGAACACTGAAGCTTTCTTT
TRBJ1-5,TRBV29-1,NA,few,CSVGDTNQPQHF,TGCAGCGTTGGAGACACCAATCAGCCCCAGCATTTT
TRBJ2-1,TRBV25-1,TRBD2,few,CASSGGLAGGGNEQFF,TGTGCCAGCAGTGGCGGACTAGCGGGAGGAGGGAATGAGCAGTTCTTC
TRBJ1-2,TRBV6-6,TRBD1,few,CASSRGQVIYGYTF,TGTGCCAGCAGCCGCGGACAGGTCATCTATGGCTACACCTTC
TRBJ2-7,TRBV21-1,NA,NA,CAPLHESRDRAFPYEQYF,TGTGCCCCCCTCCATGAGAGCCGGGACAGGGCTTTCCCCTACGAGCAGTACTTC
TRBJ2-5,TRBV7-2,TRBD1,few,CASSRGDRGIGETQYF,TGTGCCAGCAGCCGCGGGGACAGGGGTATCGGGGAGACCCAGTACTTC
TRBJ1-6,TRBV29-1,TRBD1,NA,CSVGDRRNSPLHF,TGCAGCGTTGGGGACAGGAGAAATTCACCCCTCCACTTT
TRBJ1-1,TRBV10-3,NA,few,CAISELEGRTEAFF,TGTGCCATCAGTGAGCTAGAGGGAAGGACTGAAGCTTTCTTT
TRBJ1-6,TRBV7-6,NA,few,CASSLTLGDSPLHF,TGTGCCAGCAGCCTAACCCTAGGGGATTCACCCCTCCACTTT
TRBJ1-2,TRBV7-6,NA,NA,CASSIDGTPRGYTF,TGTGCCAGCAGCATAGACGGGACCCCCAGGGGCTACACCTTC
TRBJ2-7,TRBV9,TRBD1,NA,CASSVGAGGSYEQYF,TGTGCCAGCAGCGTAGGGGCAGGGGGCTCCTACGAGCAGTACTTC
TRBJ1-4,TRBV18,NA,few,CASSSGQQVKLFF,TGTGCCAGCTCATCCGGACAGCAGGTGAAACTGTTTTTT
TRBJ2-2,TRBV7-2,NA,NA,CASSFVAGPSTGELFF,TGTGCCAGCAGCTTTGTAGCAGGCCCAAGCACCGGGGAGCTGTTTTTT
TRBJ1-1,TRBV19,TRBD1,few,CASGFRDRANTEAFF,TGTGCCAGTGGGTTCCGGGACAGGGCGAACACTGAAGCTTTCTTT
TRBJ2-5,TRBV4-1,NA,NA,CASSQGMDPLQETQYF,TGCGCCAGCAGCCAAGGCATGGATCCACTCCAAGAGACCCAGTACTTC
TRBJ2-3,TRBV29-1,TRBD1,few,CSVRDRGSDTQYF,TGCAGCGTTCGGGACAGGGGATCAGATACGCAGTATTTT
TRBJ2-5,TRBV28,TRBD2,NA,CASISSSGRYQETQYF,TGTGCCAGCATCTCTTCTAGCGGAAGGTACCAAGAGACCCAGTACTTC
TRBJ1-2,TRBV11-1,TRBD1,few,CASSPDRGGYTF,TGTGCCAGCAGCCCGGACAGGGGTGGCTACACCTTC
TRBJ2-7,TRBV9,NA,few,CASSVGIVGGEQYF,TGTGCCAGCAGCGTCGGAATCGTGGGAGGCGAGCAGTACTTC
TRBJ2-1,TRBV11-1,NA,NA,CASSRLTGPANEQFF,TGTGCCAGCAGTCGACTGACGGGACCTGCAAATGAGCAGTTCTTC
TRBJ2-1,TRBV7-2,TRBD2,few,CASSLVSGGPDEQFF,TGTGCCAGCAGCTTAGTTAGCGGGGGGCCCGATGAGCAGTTCTTC
TRBJ2-7,TRBV7-3,NA,NA,CASSSPAVSGSAYEQYF,TGTGCCAGCAGCTCTCCGGCGGTCAGCGGATCCGCCTACGAGCAGTACTTC
TRBJ2-7,TRBV7-2,TRBD2,few,CASSLRLAGYEQYF,TGTGCCAGCAGCTTGCGACTAGCGGGCTACGAGCAGTACTTC
TRBJ1-1,TRBV5-4,NA,NA,CASSFDSWSTEAFF,TGTGCCAGCAGCTTCGACAGTTGGAGCACTGAAGCTTTCTTT
TRBJ1-6,TRBV11-2,NA,NA,CASRAPGRYNSPLHF,TGTGCCAGCAGGGCACCGGGACGCTATAATTCACCCCTCCACTTT
TRBJ1-5,TRBV28,TRBD1,few,CASSYSGGSNQPQHF,TGTGCCAGCAGTTACTCAGGGGGAAGCAATCAGCCCCAGCATTTT
TRBJ2-3,TRBV7-2,NA,few,CASSVGGSADTQYF,TGTGCCAGCAGCGTAGGAGGGAGCGCAGATACGCAGTATTTT
TRBJ1-3,TRBV5-4,NA,few,CASSLDFVTGNTIYF,TGTGCCAGCAGCTTGGACTTTGTGACTGGAAACACCATATATTTT
TRBJ2-7,TRBV10-3,NA,few,CAISESVLAYEQYF,TGTGCCATCAGTGAGTCGGTGTTGGCCTACGAGCAGTACTTC
TRBJ2-7,TRBV14,NA,NA,CASRRAGQGVYEQYF,TGTGCCAGCAGGAGAGCGGGGCAGGGGGTGTACGAGCAGTACTTC
TRBJ2-3,TRBV4-3,NA,NA,CASSQDGGKATDTQYF,TGCGCCAGCAGCCAAGATGGCGGGAAGGCTACAGATACGCAGTATTTT
TRBJ1-3,TRBV10-3,NA,few,CAISDRGLGNTIYF,TGTGCCATCAGTGACAGAGGTTTAGGAAACACCATATATTTT
TRBJ1-2,TRBV7-3,NA,NA,CASSPDSNYGYTF,TGTGCCAGCAGCCCGGACAGTAACTATGGCTACACCTTC
TRBJ1-1,TRBV2,NA,NA,CASRAAMNTEAFF,TGTGCCAGCAGGGCAGCGATGAACACTGAAGCTTTCTTT